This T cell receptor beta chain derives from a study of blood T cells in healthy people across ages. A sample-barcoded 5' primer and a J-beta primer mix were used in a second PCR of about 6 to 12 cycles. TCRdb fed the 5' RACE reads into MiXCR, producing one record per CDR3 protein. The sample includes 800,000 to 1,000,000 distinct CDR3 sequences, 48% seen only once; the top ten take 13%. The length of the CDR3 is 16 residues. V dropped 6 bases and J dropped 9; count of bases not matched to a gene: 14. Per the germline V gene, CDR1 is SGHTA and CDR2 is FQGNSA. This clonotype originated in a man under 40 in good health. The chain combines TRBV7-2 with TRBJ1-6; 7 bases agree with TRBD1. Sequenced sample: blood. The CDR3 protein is CASSPGLTGETSPLHF. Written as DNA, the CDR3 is TGTGCCAGCAGTCCAGGCCTAACAGGGGAGACTTCACCCCTCCACTTT.